A single sample gave rise to the 30 T cell receptor beta chains below, sequenced in a study of graft-versus-host responses after intestinal transplantation. Only in-frame clones appear in the TCRdb table, and some are missing; sequencing was by immunoSEQ multiplex PCR. The repertoire includes 85,000 to 90,000 clones, 80% to 95% of them detected once, and about 0.34% sits in the top ten. For these receptors, no antigen is known. The sample consisted of unstimulated CD4+ T cells sorted from spleen or lymph node cells, taken before transplant. The receptors were gathered from a human donor who was the organ donor for an intestinal transplant.

The rearrangement uses TRBV5-5 and TRBJ2-7; possibly TRBD2 for D (6 bases). The germline gives CDR1 SGHKS, CDR2 YYEKEE (reference sequence). CDR3 length: 14 residues. Trimming took 4 bases from V and 3 from J, leaving 14 bases between them. The CDR3 protein is CASSLGGVLYEQYF. In DNA form, the CDR3 reads TGTGCCAGCAGCCTGGGCGGGGTCCTCTACGAGCAGTACTTC.

CDR3 in amino acids: CASKVADSSTDTQYF. The CDR3 DNA reads TGTGCCAGCAAAGTAGCGGACTCTAGCACAGATACGCAGTATTTT. This sequence joins TRBV7-6 and TRBJ2-3; TRBD2 might be the D (6 bases). CDR3 length: 15 residues. The germline V gene encodes CDR1 SGHVS and CDR2 FNYEAQ. The V and J ends lost 7 bases and 0 bases respectively, with 14 bases between them.

This clone is a singleton in its sample. The chain is built from TRBV25-1 and TRBJ1-3, with D uncertain. There are 14 residues in the CDR3. Germline lookup yields CDR1 MGHDK and CDR2 SYGVNS. V shed 1 base and J shed 0 bases, with 4 bases lying between them. The CDR3 protein is CASSESVSGNTIYF. The CDR3 DNA is TGTGCCAGCAGTGAATCGGTCTCTGGAAACACCATATATTTT.

This clone was seen more than once but under ten times. The J gene is TRBJ1-6, the V gene TRBV30; D may be TRBD1 (6 bases). CDR3 length: 13 amino acids. With 8 bases removed from V and 9 bases from J, the gap between germline ends came to 17 bases. Looked up from germline, CDR1 is GTSNPN and CDR2 is SVGIG (reference sequence). This chain's CDR3 is CAAKYRESSPLHF. CDR3 DNA sequence: TGTGCCGCTAAGTACAGGGAAAGTTCACCCCTCCACTTT. The full variable domain, with the rest looked up from reference TRBV30 and TRBJ1-6, is SQTIHQWPATLVQPVGSPLSLECTVEGTSNPNLYWYRQAAGRGLQLLFYSVGIGQISSEVPQNLSASRPQDRQFILSSKKLLLSDSGFYLCAAKYRESSPLHFGNGTRLTVT.

This clone has a handful of counts. The chain carries TRBV25-1 and TRBJ1-6, with TRBD1 identical over 7 bases. The V gene end was trimmed by 7 bases and the J gene end by 16 bases; junction bases not matched to a gene: 13. The CDR3 runs 13 residues. The germline CDR1 and CDR2 sequences are MGHDK and SYGVNS. CDR3 region: CASTATGLSGLHF. The CDR3 bases are TGTGCCAGCACTGCGACAGGGCTAAGCGGGCTCCACTTT.

The V call is TRBV9, the J call TRBJ2-5; 10 nucleotides line up with TRBD2. The CDR3 consists of 15 residues. V gave up 0 bases and J gave up 2 bases; unmatched junction bases: 1. CDR1 and CDR2 from the germline V gene are SGDLS and YYNGEE. This CDR3 is CASSVVAGGQETQYF. The CDR3 DNA reads TGTGCCAGCAGCGTAGTAGCGGGGGGTCAAGAGACCCAGTACTTC.

The chain couples TRBV6-5 to TRBJ2-7; 8 bases map to TRBD1. CDR3 size: 15 residues. Unmatched junction bases numbered 11, after V lost 8 bases and J lost 2 bases. Germline V gene lookup returns CDR1 MNHEY and CDR2 SVGAGI. The CDR3 DNA reads TGTGCCAGCGGAGCAGGGGGCCCAGGAACCTACGAGCAGTACTTC. The encoded protein is CASGAGGPGTYEQYF.

The chain recombines TRBV6-1 with TRBJ2-3; D may be TRBD2 (6 bases). The CDR3 contains 15 residues. V lost 6 bases to trimming and J lost 1 base, with 14 bases between them. The germline gives CDR1 MNHNS, CDR2 SASEGT. In DNA form, the CDR3 reads TGTGCCAGCAGGGGGAAGATAGCGGGCACAGATACGCAGTATTTT. It codes for CASRGKIAGTDTQYF.

This clone was observed a handful of times. V gene TRBV4-2 combines with J gene TRBJ1-3; 7 bases are a match to TRBD1. Germline loops: CDR1 LGHNA, CDR2 YNFKEQ. The J segment lost 0 bases and the V segment lost 4 bases, leaving 3 bases of the junction unmatched. The CDR3 totals 15 residues. CDR3 nucleotide sequence: TGTGCCAGCAGCCGACAGGGAGTCTCTGGAAACACCATATATTTT. Translating gives CASSRQGVSGNTIYF.

The sample holds one count of this clone. This chain links TRBV2 with TRBJ2-5; possible D gene TRBD1, 5 bases. CDR1 SNHLY and CDR2 FYNNEI come from the germline V gene. V was shortened by 7 bases and J by 3 bases, with 21 bases between the two germline ends. CDR3 length: 16 residues. This CDR3 reads CASIKTAALPEETQYF. In nucleotides, the CDR3 is TGTGCCAGCATTAAGACAGCTGCCTTGCCTGAAGAGACCCAGTACTTC.

The chain links TRBV28 to TRBJ2-7; TRBD2 matches 9 bases. The V gene end was trimmed by 5 bases and the J gene end by 3 bases; junction bases not matched to a gene: 8. CDR3 size: 15 residues. Germline CDR1 is MDHEN and CDR2 is SYDVKM. CDR3 nucleotides: TGTGCCAGCAGTCCCGTCGGTAGCGGGAGCTACGAGCAGTACTTC. It specifies CASSPVGSGSYEQYF.

There are a few counts of this clone. This chain joins TRBV4-1 and TRBJ1-2, with D possibly TRBD1 on 6 matching bases. The germline V and J ends were trimmed by 4 bases and 8 bases, with 14 bases remaining between them. CDR1 is MGHRA, CDR2 YSYEKL, per germline. The length of the CDR3 is 13 residues. Here the CDR3 DNA reads TGCGCCAGCAGCCTAGGAACAGGGCACGGCTACACCTTC. Translation gives CASSLGTGHGYTF.

This chain links TRBV11-3 with TRBJ2-1; D is ambiguous. In germline, CDR1 is SGHNT, CDR2 YENEEA. The CDR3 spans 14 residues. Trimming removed 3 bases from V and 0 bases from J, with 6 bases in between. For the CDR3, the DNA is TGTGCCAGCAGCTTCCTATCCTCCTACAATGAGCAGTTCTTC. Amino acid sequence: CASSFLSSYNEQFF.

V and J are TRBV10-3 and TRBJ2-7, with a weak D call TRBD1 (5 bases). The CDR3 is 14 residues long. The V end was cut by 2 bases, the J end by 5 bases, with 13 bases between. The germline CDR1 and CDR2 sequences are ENHRY and SYGVKD. The CDR3 DNA reads as TGTGCCATCAGTGAGGTTCAGGGATTAAACGAGCAGTACTTC. Translating gives CAISEVQGLNEQYF.

The chain couples TRBV6-1 to TRBJ2-5; D possibly corresponds to TRBD1 (6 bases). Germline CDR1 reads MNHNS; CDR2 reads SASEGT. Trimming left V 6 bases short and J 3 bases short, with 17 bases between. The CDR3 spans 15 residues. CDR3 amino acids: CASRDLQGNEETQYF. CDR3 in DNA: TGTGCCAGCAGGGACCTTCAGGGGAATGAAGAGACCCAGTACTTC.

The rearrangement uses TRBV7-2 and TRBJ2-7; D possibly corresponds to TRBD2 (6 bases). Germline V gives CDR1 SGHTA, CDR2 FQGNSA. The CDR3 is made up of 12 amino acids. V lost 5 bases and J 10 bases, leaving 15 bases between the germline ends. This chain's CDR3 is CASSIRETFQYF. In DNA form, the CDR3 reads TGTGCCAGCAGCATCCGGGAGACTTTTCAGTACTTC.

This clone was counted a single time. This rearrangement joins TRBV19 to TRBJ1-3, with unresolved D. This CDR3 is built from 14 residues. With 2 bases removed from V and 0 bases from J, the gap between germline ends came to 5 bases. CDR1 is LNHDA, CDR2 SQIVND, per germline (reference sequence). CDR3 in DNA: TGTGCCAGTAGTATACCCCTCTCTGGAAACACCATATATTTT. This translates into CASSIPLSGNTIYF.

A single count supports this clone. The chain employs TRBV30 and TRBJ1-5; D remains unclear. This CDR3 has 12 amino acids. Germline values: CDR1 GTSNPN, CDR2 SVGIG (reference sequence). V was shortened by 4 bases and J by 3 bases, with 7 bases between the two germline ends. The CDR3 sequence is CAWNINNQPQHF. The CDR3 bases are TGTGCCTGGAACATTAACAATCAGCCCCAGCATTTT.

The gene calls are TRBV5-4 and TRBJ2-1, with D possibly TRBD2 on 5 matching bases. The V gene lost 4 bases and the J gene lost 0 bases, with 14 bases spanning the gap. This CDR3 contains 16 residues. CDR1 and CDR2 (germline): SGHNT, YYREEE (reference sequence). CDR3 protein: CASSSPTTVSYNEQFF. CDR3 in DNA: TGTGCCAGCAGCAGCCCGACTACAGTCTCCTACAATGAGCAGTTCTTC.

The gene calls are TRBV29-1 and TRBJ2-7; D may be TRBD2 (5 bases). V lost 4 bases and J 7 bases, leaving 11 bases between the germline ends. CDR1 and CDR2 from the germline V gene are SQVTM and ANQGSEA. The CDR3 is made up of 11 amino acids. The CDR3 DNA sequence: TGCAGCGTTGGGGCTAGCATTGAGCAGTACTTC. Translation gives CSVGASIEQYF.

The rearrangement uses TRBV5-8 and TRBJ2-1, with 8 nucleotides matching TRBD2. This CDR3 has 16 amino acids. V gave up 1 base and J gave up 8 bases; unmatched junction bases: 11. The V gene's germline CDR1 is SGHTS and CDR2 YDEGEE. Here the CDR3 DNA reads TGTGCCAGCAGCTTGCCGTGGGGACTAGGAACCTATGAGCAGTTCTTC. Translation: CASSLPWGLGTYEQFF.

The chain carries TRBV19 and TRBJ1-5; D remains unclear. Looked up from germline, CDR1 is LNHDA and CDR2 is SQIVND (reference sequence). The CDR3 has 16 residues. V gave up 1 base and J gave up 5 bases, with 15 bases separating them. The CDR3 DNA reads as TGTGCCAGTAGTATAGCTGCGGGGTATGAGGATCAGCCCCAGCATTTT. Its translation: CASSIAAGYEDQPQHF.

The rearrangement links TRBV30 to TRBJ2-3; 7 bases match TRBD2. CDR3 length equals 13 residues. Losses at the gene ends were 8 bases for V and 0 bases for J; bases not matched to a gene: 5. Germline values: CDR1 GTSNPN, CDR2 SVGIG (reference sequence). CDR3 sequence: CALSSGSTDTQYF. CDR3 DNA sequence: TGTGCCCTCAGTAGCGGGAGCACAGATACGCAGTATTTT.

The chain carries TRBV27 and TRBJ2-1; D is possibly TRBD2 (5 bases). This CDR3 contains 13 residues. Germline V CDR1 and CDR2: MNHEY, SMNVEV (reference sequence). With 10 bases removed from V and 0 bases from J, the gap between germline ends came to 10 bases. The CDR3 region has the DNA TGTGCCAATACGGGGAGCTCCTACAATGAGCAGTTCTTC. It specifies CANTGSSYNEQFF.

The chain is built from TRBV9 and TRBJ1-2, with 8 bases fitting TRBD1. Germline loops: CDR1 SGDLS, CDR2 YYNGEE. The CDR3 is made up of 13 amino acids. Germline trimming cut 3 bases from V and 2 bases from J; bases unmatched to any gene: 0. CDR3 protein: CASSGTGNYGYTF. The CDR3 DNA is TGTGCCAGCAGCGGGACAGGGAACTATGGCTACACCTTC.

This clone was seen just once. J is TRBJ2-7 and V is TRBV28; 8 positions agree with TRBD1. Germline values: CDR1 MDHEN, CDR2 SYDVKM. This CDR3 comprises 14 residues. Unmatched junction bases numbered 11, after V lost 7 bases and J lost 6 bases. The CDR3 region has the DNA TGTGCCAGCATTAACACAGGACAGGGCCCCGAGCAGTACTTC. It specifies CASINTGQGPEQYF. The variable domain in full, with the rest retrieved from reference TRBV28 and TRBJ2-7, is DVKVTQSSRYLVKRTGEKVFLECVQDMDHENMFWYRQDPGLGLRLIYFSYDVKMKEKGDIPEGYSVSREKKERFSLILESASTNQTSMYLCASINTGQGPEQYFGPGTRLTVT.

The gene calls are TRBV28 and TRBJ1-1; 8 nucleotides align to TRBD1. With V trimmed by 1 base and J by 4 bases, 5 bases remained unmatched. Germline CDR1 MDHEN, CDR2 SYDVKM. The CDR3 extends over 15 amino acids. The CDR3 loop is CASSLYRDRSTEAFF. CDR3 bases: TGTGCCAGCAGTTTATATAGGGACAGGTCCACTGAAGCTTTCTTT.

V usage is TRBV5-1 and J usage is TRBJ2-3; TRBD2 matches at 10 bases. V lost 3 bases and J lost 8; bases outside the gene matches: 15. The CDR3 has 17 amino acids. CDR1 is SGHRS and CDR2 is YFSETQ in the germline V gene. CDR3 region: CASSSTAGGPIGSTQYF. The DNA for the CDR3 is TGCGCCAGCAGCTCAACAGCGGGAGGGCCTATAGGGAGTACGCAGTATTTT.

The chain combines TRBV19 with TRBJ1-5; 9 positions agree with TRBD1. Germline CDR1 and CDR2: LNHDA and SQIVND (reference sequence). The ends lost 5 bases at V and 5 bases at J; junction bases unmatched: 7. The CDR3 spans 15 residues. The CDR3: CASSAGTGSDQPQHF. CDR3 DNA: TGTGCCAGTAGTGCGGGGACAGGGTCTGATCAGCCCCAGCATTTT.

The V gene is TRBV7-3, the J gene TRBJ1-6; the D is unclear. Germline CDR1 reads SGHTA; CDR2 reads FQGTGA. The CDR3 extends over 11 amino acids. The ends were cut back, 5 bases at V and 14 bases at J, with 10 bases in the middle. CDR3: CASSPAGTLHF. The DNA for the CDR3 is TGTGCCAGCAGCCCAGCCGGGACCCTCCACTTT.